Below are 7 T cell receptor beta chains sequenced from a single sample in a study of blood T cell repertoires in COVID-19. Only in-frame clones appear in the TCRdb table, and some are missing; sequencing was by immunoSEQ multiplex PCR. The table shows around 140,000 clones, with 88% occurring only once. Specimen: peripheral blood. These receptors originate from a woman in her forties or fifties with acute or convalescent COVID-19.

V usage is TRBV9 and J usage is TRBJ2-7; 9 nucleotides line up with TRBD2. The J segment lost 2 bases and the V segment lost 3 bases, leaving 6 bases of the junction unmatched. Germline values: CDR1 SGDLS, CDR2 YYNGEE. The CDR3 runs 15 residues. The CDR3 region has the DNA TGTGCCAGCAGCGCAGTAGCGGGGGCCGCCTACGAGCAGTACTTC. This translates into CASSAVAGAAYEQYF.

This chain uses TRBV19 with TRBJ1-1, with D unclear. The germline CDR1 and CDR2 sequences are LNHDA and SQIVND (reference sequence). V shed 7 bases and J shed 10 bases, with 7 bases lying between them. The CDR3 spans 9 residues. The DNA of the CDR3 is TGTGCCAGTACCCGTCTAGCTTTCTTT. Residues: CASTRLAFF. The full variable domain, completed using reference TRBV19 and TRBJ1-1, is DGGITQSPKYLFRKEGQNVTLSCEQNLNHDAMYWYRQDPGQGLRLIYYSQIVNDFQKGDIAEGYSVSREKKESFPLTVTSAQKNPTAFYLCASTRLAFFGQGTRLTVV.

This clone showed up just once. The gene calls are TRBV7-9 and TRBJ2-5, with a weak D call TRBD1 (6 bases). The germline gives CDR1 SEHNR, CDR2 FQNEAQ (reference sequence). V lost 5 bases, J lost 5 bases, and 15 bases lay in between. This CDR3 has 14 amino acids. Here the CDR3 DNA reads TGTGCCAGCAGCCCCCCGTGGGGGCGCGAGACCCAGTACTTC. Translated: CASSPPWGRETQYF.

The genes are TRBV25-1 and TRBJ1-2, with a weak D call TRBD1 (5 bases). Germline V gene lookup returns CDR1 MGHDK and CDR2 SYGVNS. This CDR3 contains 15 residues. V shed 1 base and J shed 3 bases, with 12 bases lying between them. CDR3 nucleotides: TGTGCCAGCAGTGAATGGGCCCCGGGGGACTATGGCTACACCTTC. The encoded protein is CASSEWAPGDYGYTF.

This chain uses TRBV30 with TRBJ2-5; 12 positions match TRBD2. The CDR3 is 14 amino acids. The ends lost 6 bases at V and 1 base at J; junction bases unmatched: 3. Germline CDR1 is GTSNPN and CDR2 is SVGIG (reference sequence). In nucleotides, the CDR3 is TGTGCCTGCCCACTAGCGGGGGGCCAAGAGACCCAGTACTTC. Its translation is CACPLAGGQETQYF.

This clone was recorded once. This chain links TRBV6-5 with TRBJ2-7; possible D gene TRBD1, 6 bases. Trimming cost V 0 bases and J 3 bases, with 12 bases left between them. The germline V gene has CDR1 MNHEY and CDR2 SVGAGI. The CDR3 is 15 amino acids. The CDR3 nucleotides read TGTGCCAGCAGTTACTCGTGGACAGAAAGCTACGAGCAGTACTTC. Translating gives CASSYSWTESYEQYF.

V usage is TRBV5-1 and J usage is TRBJ1-2, with D tentatively TRBD1 (5 bases). CDR1 is SGHRS, CDR2 YFSETQ, per germline. CDR3 length: 17 residues. Deletions cut 0 bases from V and 4 bases from J, with 19 bases between. This CDR3 is CASSLAGHPGEVYGYTF. DNA of the CDR3: TGCGCCAGCAGCTTGGCCGGACATCCCGGGGAGGTCTATGGCTACACCTTC.